This TCR beta chain appears in the sequencing data of a study of vaccination effects on CD4 cells after COVID-19. Study-level information: Post-vaccine sample collection fell at a median of 72 days after the second dose.

The assay was immunoSEQ multiplex PCR, and TCRdb's table has in-frame clones only and misses some. Here the sample spans tens of thousands of clones, roughly 63% being singletons. A note on this clone: The antigen is undetermined.

The CDR3 length is 11 residues. The germline V and J ends were trimmed by 6 bases and 5 bases, with 6 bases remaining between them. Germline assignment: CDR1 KGHDR and CDR2 SFDVKD. Under the ViraFEST assay, PBMC were stimulated with viral peptide pools so that antigen-specific CD4+ T cells expanded. Sequencing was performed afterwards. The culture ran for about 10 days, and then CD4+ T cells were isolated. Every participant took two doses of the BNT162b2 or mRNA-1273 vaccine. Sequencing was performed on CD4+ T cells from PBMCs cultured with SARS-CoV-2 spike peptides, taken after COVID-19 vaccination. The chain links TRBV24-1 to TRBJ2-5, with D uncertain. The TCR originated in a human donor who received a COVID-19 vaccine. The CDR3 reads CATSTPETQYF. DNA of the CDR3: TGTGCCACCAGTACGCCGGAGACCCAGTACTTC.